Each of the 14 T cell receptor beta chains below was sequenced from the same sample in a study of T cells in Graves' hyperthyroidism and ophthalmopathy. What was amplified from RNA transcripts were TCR beta CDR3 regions. The TCR CDR3 first-round RT-PCR relied on the HTBI primer set. TCRdb itself ran the multiplex PCR reads through MiXCR, one entry per CDR3 protein. Of 500,000 to 650,000 distinct CDR3 sequences listed, roughly 15% are singletons. Sample: blood. The receptors come from a woman aged 35 to 49 with Graves' hyperthyroidism.

This clonotype is a singleton in its sample. CDR3 protein: CASSLARVGWGGYTF. In DNA, the CDR3 is TGTGCCAGCAGCTTGGCCCGTGTGGGCTGGGGTGGCTACACCTTC. The chain recombines TRBV5-6 with TRBJ1-2; unclear D gene. Per germline, CDR1 SGHDT and CDR2 YYEEEE. The CDR3 runs 15 residues. Trimming cost V 0 bases and J 7 bases, with 16 bases left between them. The full variable domain, completed using reference TRBV5-6 and TRBJ1-2, is DAGVTQSPTHLIKTRGQQVTLRCSPKSGHDTVSWYQQALGQGPQFIFQYYEEEERQRGNFPDRFSGHQFPNYSSELNVNALLLGDSALYLCASSLARVGWGGYTFGSGTRLTVV.

This clonotype was seen many times. This chain joins TRBV28 and TRBJ2-2, with 8 bases lining up with TRBD2. V was clipped by 6 bases and J by 3 bases; unmatched bases: 6. Germline V CDR1 and CDR2: MDHEN, SYDVKM. This CDR3 has 15 residues. Written as DNA, the CDR3 is TGTGCCAGCAGAGAAGCGGGAGTTGACACCGGGGAGCTGTTTTTT. This codes for CASREAGVDTGELFF.

V is TRBV28 and J is TRBJ1-3; the D gene is possibly TRBD1 (5 bases). The germline CDR1 and CDR2 sequences are MDHEN and SYDVKM. The ends were cut back, 5 bases at V and 0 bases at J, with 14 bases in the middle. This CDR3 region has 16 residues. CDR3 in DNA: TGTGCCAGCAGTGAGCCCGGGGGGGGCTCTGGAAACACCATATATTTT. Protein: CASSEPGGGSGNTIYF. Together with reference TRBV28 and TRBJ1-3, the CDR3 gives the full variable domain: DVKVTQSSRYLVKRTGEKVFLECVQDMDHENMFWYRQDPGLGLRLIYFSYDVKMKEKGDIPEGYSVSREKKERFSLILESASTNQTSMYLCASSEPGGGSGNTIYFGEGSWLTVV.

This clonotype was counted a few times. A much larger clone sits a single nucleotide away, making a read error possible. The chain joins TRBV28 to TRBJ2-3; D call uncertain. Germline CDR1 is MDHEN and CDR2 is SYDVKM. This CDR3 is built from 16 residues. The CDR3 reads CASGFNSSPGADTQYF. The CDR3 DNA is TGTGCCAGCGGTTTTAATTCATCCCCGGGCGCAGATACGCAGTATTTT.

Ten or more counts support this clonotype. V is TRBV20-1 and J is TRBJ2-1; no reliable D call. The V end was cut by 0 bases, the J end by 0 bases, with 12 bases between. The CDR3 consists of 16 residues. CDR1 is DFQATT, CDR2 SNEGSKA, per germline (reference sequence). CDR3 sequence: CSARDPRRSSYNEQFF. The CDR3 DNA is TGCAGTGCTAGAGACCCCCGCAGGAGCTCCTACAATGAGCAGTTCTTC.

This clonotype was seen many times. The V gene is TRBV5-1, the J gene TRBJ1-1, with TRBD1 identical over 7 bases. Germline values: CDR1 SGHRS, CDR2 YFSETQ. V trimming: 4 bases; J trimming: 8 bases; junction bases outside the gene matches: 8. The CDR3 covers 13 residues. CDR3 nucleotide sequence: TGCGCCAGCAGCCCCCCGGACAGGTCGGAAGCTTTCTTT. Protein product: CASSPPDRSEAFF.

This clonotype was seen at least ten times. The J gene is TRBJ2-1, the V gene TRBV20-1, with TRBD2 matching over 14 bases. V shed 5 bases and J 1 base; nucleotides not matched to a gene: 7. CDR1 is DFQATT, CDR2 SNEGSKA, per germline (reference sequence). The CDR3 covers 17 residues. The CDR3 DNA is TGCAGTGCTCCCGGGACTAGCGGGAGTTTGTCCTACAATGAGCAGTTCTTC. Translating gives CSAPGTSGSLSYNEQFF.

The sample holds many counts of this clonotype. As DNA, the CDR3 is TGCGCCAGCAGCCAAGTGACGGAATCAGAGACCCAGTACTTC. Translation gives CASSQVTESETQYF. The chain joins TRBV4-1 to TRBJ2-5; D is unresolved. CDR1 MGHRA and CDR2 YSYEKL come from the germline V gene. The CDR3 length is 14 residues. The germline V and J ends were trimmed by 1 base and 4 bases, with 10 bases remaining between them.

This chain joins TRBV5-1 and TRBJ1-5; D not certain. Germline lookup yields CDR1 SGHRS and CDR2 YFSETQ. Between the trimmed V and J ends, which lost 4 bases and 7 bases, there was a span of 12 bases. CDR3 size: 13 residues. CDR3: CASSLQIDQPQHF. In DNA, the CDR3 is TGCGCCAGCAGCCTACAGATAGACCAGCCCCAGCATTTT.

The chain uses TRBV7-8 and TRBJ2-5, with a tentative D call TRBD2 (7 bases). The CDR3 is made up of 15 amino acids. Germline V gene sequence: CDR1 SGHVS, CDR2 FQNEAQ. V dropped 5 bases and J dropped 5 bases, with 18 bases sitting between them. DNA of the CDR3: TGTGCCAGCAGCCTAGGGGGGGGGCACGGCGAGACCCAGTACTTC. Protein: CASSLGGGHGETQYF.

The V and J genes are TRBV11-2 and TRBJ2-3; TRBD2 matches at 14 bases. Per germline, CDR1 SGHAT and CDR2 FQNNGV. CDR3 size: 18 residues. V lost 0 bases to trimming and J lost 5 bases; unmatched junction nucleotides: 7. The DNA for the CDR3 is TGTGCCAGCAGCTTAGATCCAGGGACTAGCGGGAGCGAAGATACGCAGTATTTT. Amino acids: CASSLDPGTSGSEDTQYF.

This clonotype was observed many times. The chain recombines TRBV7-9 with TRBJ2-2, with a possible D match to TRBD1 (5 bases). The CDR3 is 12 amino acids. Between the trimmed V and J ends, which lost 1 base and 10 bases, there was a span of 7 bases. Germline V lookup: CDR1 SEHNR, CDR2 FQNEAQ (reference sequence). CDR3: CASSLGGAELFF. The CDR3 bases are TGTGCCAGCAGCTTAGGGGGCGCGGAGCTGTTTTTT.

The rearrangement joins TRBV5-1 to TRBJ2-2, with 10 bases identical to TRBD1. The ends lost 0 bases at V and 7 bases at J; junction bases unmatched: 3. The CDR3 spans 15 residues. The germline V gene has CDR1 SGHRS and CDR2 YFSETQ. CDR3 loop: CASSLAGQGDGELFF. CDR3 coding DNA: TGCGCCAGCAGCTTGGCCGGACAGGGGGACGGGGAGCTGTTTTTT.

The sample holds many counts of this clonotype. V is TRBV24-1 and J is TRBJ2-3; 7 bases match TRBD1. Per the germline V gene, CDR1 is KGHDR and CDR2 is SFDVKD. This CDR3 spans 15 amino acids. Trimming cost V 7 bases and J 4 bases; bases outside gene matches: 10. The CDR3 is CATSLGTAHPDTQYF. The DNA for the CDR3 is TGTGCCACCAGCCTTGGGACAGCACATCCAGATACGCAGTATTTT.